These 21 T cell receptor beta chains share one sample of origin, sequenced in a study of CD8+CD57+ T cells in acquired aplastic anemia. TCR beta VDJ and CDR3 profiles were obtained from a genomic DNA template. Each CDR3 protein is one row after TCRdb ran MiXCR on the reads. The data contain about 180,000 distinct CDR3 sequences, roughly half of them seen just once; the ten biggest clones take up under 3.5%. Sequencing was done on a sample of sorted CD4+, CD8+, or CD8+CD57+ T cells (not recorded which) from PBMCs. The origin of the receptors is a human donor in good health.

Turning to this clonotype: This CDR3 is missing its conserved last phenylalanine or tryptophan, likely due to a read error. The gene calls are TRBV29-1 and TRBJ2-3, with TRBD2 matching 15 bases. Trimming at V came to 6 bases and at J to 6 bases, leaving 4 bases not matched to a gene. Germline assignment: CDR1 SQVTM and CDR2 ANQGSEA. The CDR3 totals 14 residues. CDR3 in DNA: TGCAGCGTAGGACTAGCGGGAGGGCTGGATACGCAGTATTCT. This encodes CSVGLAGGLDTQYS.

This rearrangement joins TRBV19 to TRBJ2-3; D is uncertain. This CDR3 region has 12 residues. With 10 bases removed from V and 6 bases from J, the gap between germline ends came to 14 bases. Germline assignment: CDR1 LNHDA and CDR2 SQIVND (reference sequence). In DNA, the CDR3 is TGTGCCACCAGATTAGTAGGGGATACGCAGTATTTT. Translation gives CATRLVGDTQYF. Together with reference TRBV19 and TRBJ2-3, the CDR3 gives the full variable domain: DGGITQSPKYLFRKEGQNVTLSCEQNLNHDAMYWYRQDPGQGLRLIYYSQIVNDFQKGDIAEGYSVSREKKESFPLTVTSAQKNPTAFYLCATRLVGDTQYFGPGTRLTVL.

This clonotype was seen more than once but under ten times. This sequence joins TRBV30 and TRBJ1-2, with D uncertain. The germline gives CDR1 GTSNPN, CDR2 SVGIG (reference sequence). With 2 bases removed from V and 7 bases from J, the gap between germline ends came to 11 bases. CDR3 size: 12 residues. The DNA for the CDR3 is TGTGCCTGGAGTCCGATAGAGGGTGGCTACACCTTC. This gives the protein CAWSPIEGGYTF.

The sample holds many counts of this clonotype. This CDR3 reads CASSFRREGTQYF. The CDR3, as DNA: TGTGCCAGCAGCTTTCGAAGGGAGGGGACCCAGTACTTC. The J gene is TRBJ2-5, the V gene TRBV5-6; TRBD2 aligns across 7 bases. The CDR3 loop spans 13 amino acids. Germline CDR1 and CDR2: SGHDT and YYEEEE. The V and J ends lost 2 bases and 7 bases, in that order; junction bases with no gene match: 5.

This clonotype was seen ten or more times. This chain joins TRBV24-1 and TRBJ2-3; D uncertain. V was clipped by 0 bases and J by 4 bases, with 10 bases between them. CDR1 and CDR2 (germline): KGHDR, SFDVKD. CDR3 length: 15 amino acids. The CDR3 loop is CATSDLTQHADTQYF. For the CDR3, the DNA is TGTGCCACCAGTGATTTGACCCAACACGCAGATACGCAGTATTTT.

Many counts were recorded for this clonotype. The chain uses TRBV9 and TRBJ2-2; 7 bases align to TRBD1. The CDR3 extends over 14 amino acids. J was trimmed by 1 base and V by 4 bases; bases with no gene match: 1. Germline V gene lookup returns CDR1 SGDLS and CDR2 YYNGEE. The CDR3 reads CASSRQGNTGELFF. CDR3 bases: TGTGCCAGCAGCCGACAGGGGAACACCGGGGAGCTGTTTTTT.

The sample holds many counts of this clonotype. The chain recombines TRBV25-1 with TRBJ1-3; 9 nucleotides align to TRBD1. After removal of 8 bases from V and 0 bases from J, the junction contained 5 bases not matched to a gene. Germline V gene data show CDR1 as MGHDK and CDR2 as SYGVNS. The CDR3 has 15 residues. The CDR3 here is CASRTGANSGNTIYF. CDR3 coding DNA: TGTGCCAGCCGGACAGGGGCGAACTCTGGAAACACCATATATTTT.

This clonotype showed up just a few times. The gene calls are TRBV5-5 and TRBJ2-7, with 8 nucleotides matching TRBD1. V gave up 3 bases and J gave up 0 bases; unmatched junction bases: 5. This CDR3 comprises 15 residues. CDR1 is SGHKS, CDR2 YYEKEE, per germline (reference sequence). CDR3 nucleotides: TGTGCCAGCAGCTCGGACAGGGAACCCTCCTACGAGCAGTACTTC. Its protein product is CASSSDREPSYEQYF.

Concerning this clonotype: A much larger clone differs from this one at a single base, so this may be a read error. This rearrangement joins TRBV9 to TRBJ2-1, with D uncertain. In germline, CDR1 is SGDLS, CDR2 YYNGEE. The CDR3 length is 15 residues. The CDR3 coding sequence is TGTGCCAGCAGTCGAGGACCGGGCTCCTACGATGAGCAGTTCTTC. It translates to CASSRGPGSYDEQFF.

CDR3 nucleotides: TGCGCCAGCAGCGAGGGAACCCATAATTCACCCCTCCACTTT. This gives the protein CASSEGTHNSPLHF. The rearrangement uses TRBV4-3 and TRBJ1-6; D gene unclear. Trimming pared 5 bases from V and 5 bases from J, leaving 10 bases between. Germline V lookup: CDR1 LGHNA, CDR2 YSLEER. This CDR3 is built from 14 residues.

The CDR3 DNA follows: TGTGCCAGCAGTGTCCAGACTAGCGGGCAAGAGACCCAGTACTTC. It yields the protein CASSVQTSGQETQYF. The chain employs TRBV25-1 and TRBJ2-5; 10 bases are shared with TRBD2. V was clipped by 4 bases and J by 2 bases; unmatched bases: 4. The CDR3 is made up of 15 amino acids. Germline-derived CDR1 and CDR2 are MGHDK and SYGVNS.

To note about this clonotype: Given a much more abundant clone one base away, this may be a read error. This CDR3 reads CASSRRQGWQETQYF. The DNA of the CDR3 is TGCGCCAGCAGCCGCCGACAGGGATGGCAAGAGACCCAGTACTTC. The genes are TRBV4-1 and TRBJ2-5, with TRBD1 matching over 7 bases. After removal of 4 bases from V and 2 bases from J, the junction contained 7 bases not matched to a gene. The germline gives CDR1 MGHRA, CDR2 YSYEKL. This CDR3 region has 15 residues.

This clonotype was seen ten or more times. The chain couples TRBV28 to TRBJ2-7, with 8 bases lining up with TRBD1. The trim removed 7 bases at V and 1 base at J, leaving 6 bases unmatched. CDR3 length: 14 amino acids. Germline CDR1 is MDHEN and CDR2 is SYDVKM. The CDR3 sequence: CASTGQVLSYEQYF. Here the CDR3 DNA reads TGTGCCAGCACGGGACAGGTCCTTTCCTACGAGCAGTACTTC.

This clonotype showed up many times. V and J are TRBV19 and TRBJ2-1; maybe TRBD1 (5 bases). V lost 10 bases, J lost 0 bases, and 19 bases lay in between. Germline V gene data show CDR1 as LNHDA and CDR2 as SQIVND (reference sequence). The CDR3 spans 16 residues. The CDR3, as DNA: TGTGCCATCTCCGCTGGGGCCGCACCCTCCTACAATGAGCAGTTCTTC. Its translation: CAISAGAAPSYNEQFF.

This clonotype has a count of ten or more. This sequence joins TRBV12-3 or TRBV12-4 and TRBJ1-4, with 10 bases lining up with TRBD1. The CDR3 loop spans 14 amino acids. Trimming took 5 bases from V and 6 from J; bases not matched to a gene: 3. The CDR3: CASSRTGGDEKLFF. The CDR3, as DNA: TGTGCCAGCAGTAGGACAGGGGGAGATGAAAAACTGTTTTTT.

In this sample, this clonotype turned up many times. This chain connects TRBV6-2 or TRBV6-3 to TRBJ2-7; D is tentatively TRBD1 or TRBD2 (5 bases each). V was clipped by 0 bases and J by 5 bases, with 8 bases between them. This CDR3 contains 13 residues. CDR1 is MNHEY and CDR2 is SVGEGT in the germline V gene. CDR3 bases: TGTGCCAGCAGTTACTCGGGGGTTCACGAGCAGTACTTC. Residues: CASSYSGVHEQYF.

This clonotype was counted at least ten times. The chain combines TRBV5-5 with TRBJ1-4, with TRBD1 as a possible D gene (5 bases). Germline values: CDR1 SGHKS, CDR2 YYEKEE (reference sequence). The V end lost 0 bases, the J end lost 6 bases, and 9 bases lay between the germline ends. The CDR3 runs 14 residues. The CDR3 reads CASSLAGIDEKLFF. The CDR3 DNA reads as TGTGCCAGCAGCTTGGCAGGGATCGATGAAAAACTGTTTTTT.

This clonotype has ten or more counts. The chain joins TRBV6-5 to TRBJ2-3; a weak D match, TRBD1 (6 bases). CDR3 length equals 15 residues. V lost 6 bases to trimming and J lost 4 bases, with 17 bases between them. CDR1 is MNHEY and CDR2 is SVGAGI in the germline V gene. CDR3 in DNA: TGTGCCAGCAGAATACGGGACACACTATCAGATACGCAGTATTTT. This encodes CASRIRDTLSDTQYF.

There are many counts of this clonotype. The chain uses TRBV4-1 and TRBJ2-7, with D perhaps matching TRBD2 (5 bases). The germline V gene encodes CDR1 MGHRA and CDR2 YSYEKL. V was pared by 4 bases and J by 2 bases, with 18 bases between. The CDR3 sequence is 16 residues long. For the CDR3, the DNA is TGCGCCAGCAGCCCCCTAACCGGGAAGTCCACCTACGAGCAGTACTTC. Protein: CASSPLTGKSTYEQYF.

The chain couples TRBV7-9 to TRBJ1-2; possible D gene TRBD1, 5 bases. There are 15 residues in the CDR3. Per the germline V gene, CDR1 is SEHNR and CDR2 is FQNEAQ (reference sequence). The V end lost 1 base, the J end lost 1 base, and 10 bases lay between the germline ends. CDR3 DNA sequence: TGTGCCAGCAGCTTAGAGGCAGGGCTTAACTATGGCTACACCTTC. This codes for CASSLEAGLNYGYTF.

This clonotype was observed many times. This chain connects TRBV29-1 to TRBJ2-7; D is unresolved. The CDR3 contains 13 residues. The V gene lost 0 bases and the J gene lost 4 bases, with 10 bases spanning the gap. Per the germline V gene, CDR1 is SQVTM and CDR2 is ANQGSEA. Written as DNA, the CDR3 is TGCAGCGTTGAAGACGAGCGAAAATACGAGCAGTACTTC. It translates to CSVEDERKYEQYF.